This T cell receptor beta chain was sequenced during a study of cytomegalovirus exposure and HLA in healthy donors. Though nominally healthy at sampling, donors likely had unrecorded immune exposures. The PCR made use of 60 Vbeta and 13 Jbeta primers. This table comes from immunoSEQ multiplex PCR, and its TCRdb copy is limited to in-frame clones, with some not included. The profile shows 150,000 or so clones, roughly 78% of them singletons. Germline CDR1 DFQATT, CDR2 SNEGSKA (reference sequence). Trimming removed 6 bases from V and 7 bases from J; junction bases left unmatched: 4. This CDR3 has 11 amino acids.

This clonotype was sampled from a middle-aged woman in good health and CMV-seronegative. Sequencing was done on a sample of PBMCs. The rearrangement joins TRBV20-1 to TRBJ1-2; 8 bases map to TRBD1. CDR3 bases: TGCAGTGCCGGACAGGGCCCTGGCTACACCTTC. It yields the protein CSAGQGPGYTF.